The clone carrying this TCR beta chain was counted only a few times. Its antigen is not known. The time point is: persistent/refractory GD, antithyroid drugs over 5 years with positive TRAb. The authors made the TCR library using RNA they extracted from PBMCs. The data belong to a study of regulatory T cells in long-lasting Graves disease. Study results and caveats: Not thyroid tissue but only peripheral blood was studied. Shared public clonotypes totalled 2,741 in persistent patients, compared with about a thousand in new patients.

Arm-PCR with iRepertoire HTBI primers amplified the CDR3 regions for these TCR beta libraries. MiXCR, applied by TCRdb to the multiplex PCR reads, yields one record per CDR3 protein. The sample has hundreds of thousands of distinct CDR3 sequences, under 25% seen once. The V segment lost 6 bases and the J segment 5 bases; nucleotides outside the gene matches: 6. The CDR3 runs 13 residues. Germline loops: CDR1 LGHNT, CDR2 FRNRAP. The sample in question was peripheral blood mononuclear cells (PBMCs), obtained when the disease was refractory, from a patient treated with antithyroid drugs. This clonotype originated in a female donor with Graves disease. This chain links TRBV12-5 with TRBJ2-5; the match to TRBD1 covers 7 bases. The CDR3 sequence: CASGPGGWETQYF. CDR3 coding DNA: TGTGCTAGTGGCCCAGGGGGTTGGGAGACCCAGTACTTC.